The text below deals with one TCR beta chain. Its antigen specificity is not known. No base qualities exist here, and no much larger clone lies one base off it. V is pruned by 3 bases and J by 8 bases, leaving 10 bases of the junction without a gene match. From the cysteine up to the phenylalanine, the CDR3 has a length of 15 residues. The read is trimmed to its CDR3 DNA, 45 bases read in frame from base 1. The germline V gene (reference sequence) supplies CDR1 LNHDA and CDR2 SQIVND. In the prospective study, participants were roughly 18 to 100 years old, resided in around 25 geographic areas of the United States, and were enrolled through a virtual design. Cohort assignment in the prospective study relied on participant-reported clinical history from a screening survey and a study questionnaire. Mobile phlebotomists in the prospective study collected whole blood, serum and a nasopharyngeal or oropharyngeal swab from every participant. Additional blood draws and questionnaires over an approximately 2-month period could optionally be provided by prospective study participants. Prospective study blood samples were shipped either frozen or at room temperature before DNA extraction.

TCRbeta CDR3 regions were amplified from genomic DNA using the immunoSEQ Assay, a bias-controlled multiplex PCR. As for how the authors treated the data: The number of nucleated cells in each sample was estimated by amplification of reference gene primers within the assay. To quantify the absolute abundance of each unique TCRbeta CDR3 rearrangement, sequence reads were collapsed and filtered. For each sample, productive Simpson clonality was calculated by taking the square root of Simpson's diversity index across productive rearrangements. TCRdb provides this immuneACCESS table in a form limited to in-frame rearrangements. Some clones are lacking; in checked studies, under half of them reflect an unresolved V gene, and why the rest are absent is not known. V, J and clone size are taken as reported in that table, and D and trimming were inferred from the DNA itself. The sample data list about 200,000 clones, and around 86% of these were observed just once. The ten top clones hold roughly 5.9% of the sample.

These data belong to a study of blood T cell repertoires in COVID-19 (TCRdb year 2020). For the study in its entirety: Samples covering the acute and convalescent phases of COVID-19 were provided by collaborators in the United States, Italy and Spain. The material from the prospective study consisted of cDNA or gDNA derived from T cells, B-cell-depleted T cells, or PBMCs. The dataset comprised deeply sampled blood TCRbeta repertoires from subjects exposed to, actively infected with, or recovered from COVID-19. The repertoires were released in a freely available public database intended as a resource for research on the immune response to SARS-CoV-2. The samples were drawn from two sources: the first 160 participants of the ongoing ImmuneRACE study, and approximately 1,300 subjects contributed by 6 global collaborators. The sample metadata nearly always contained a de-identified subject ID, COVID-19 status, age in years and sex. Where available, HLA class I and class II types were taken from metadata supplied by the sample provider and were not determined by assay-based typing.

Points the paper makes about the study in general: Clinical and demographic metadata were provided uncurated, with the amount varying by source and participant.

Recombination linked TRBV19 to TRBJ1-2, with TRBD1 matching 9 junction bases. The receptor's source is a middle-aged man with acute COVID-19. Sequenced input: PBMCs or T cells enriched from blood (not recorded which). The CDR3 protein is CASSIPETGGAGYTF. In nucleotide form, the sequence is TGTGCCAGTAGTATTCCCGAGACAGGGGGAGCCGGCTACACCTTC.